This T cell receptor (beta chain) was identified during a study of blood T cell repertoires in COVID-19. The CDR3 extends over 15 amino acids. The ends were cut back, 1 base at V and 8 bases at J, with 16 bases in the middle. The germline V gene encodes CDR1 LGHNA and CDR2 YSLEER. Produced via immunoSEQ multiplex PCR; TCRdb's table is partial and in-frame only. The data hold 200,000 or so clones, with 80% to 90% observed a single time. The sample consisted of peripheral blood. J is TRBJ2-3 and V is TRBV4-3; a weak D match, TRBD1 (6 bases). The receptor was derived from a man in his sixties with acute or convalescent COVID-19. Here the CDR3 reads CASSQVFGPQGTQYF. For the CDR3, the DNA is TGCGCCAGCAGCCAAGTTTTCGGGCCACAGGGTACGCAGTATTTT.